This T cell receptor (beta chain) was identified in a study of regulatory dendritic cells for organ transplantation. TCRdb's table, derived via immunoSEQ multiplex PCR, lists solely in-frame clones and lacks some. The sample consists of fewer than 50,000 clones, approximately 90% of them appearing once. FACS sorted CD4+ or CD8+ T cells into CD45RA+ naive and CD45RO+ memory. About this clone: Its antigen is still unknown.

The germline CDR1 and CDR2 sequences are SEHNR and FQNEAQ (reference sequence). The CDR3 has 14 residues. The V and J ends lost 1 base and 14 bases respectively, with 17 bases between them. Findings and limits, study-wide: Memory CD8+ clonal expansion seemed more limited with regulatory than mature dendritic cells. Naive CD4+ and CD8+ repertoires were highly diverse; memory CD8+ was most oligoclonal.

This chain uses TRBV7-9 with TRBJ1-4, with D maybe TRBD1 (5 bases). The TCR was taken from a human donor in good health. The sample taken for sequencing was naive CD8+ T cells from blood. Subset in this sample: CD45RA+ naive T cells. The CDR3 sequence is CASSLEGDGRGLFF. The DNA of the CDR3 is TGTGCCAGCAGCTTAGAGGGAGACGGTCGGGGGCTGTTTTTT.